Presented here are 14 T cell receptor beta chains from one specimen sequenced in a study of T-cell reconstitution after alpha-beta-depleted transplantation in children. This sample's TCRbeta library carried unique molecular identifier barcodes. MiXCR, applied by TCRdb to the PCR reads, yields one record per CDR3 protein. Of hundreds of thousands of distinct CDR3 sequences listed, under 20% are singletons. This material consisted of PBMCs, mostly from graft donor cells, taken 360 days after TCRalphabeta/CD19-depleted stem cell transplant. These receptors were taken from a boy less than two years old who had a stem cell transplant for Wiskott-Aldrich syndrome, so the T cells may come from the graft donor.

V usage is TRBV7-9 and J usage is TRBJ2-1; no definite D call. Germline loops: CDR1 SEHNR, CDR2 FQNEAQ (reference sequence). This CDR3 comprises 12 residues. The V gene lost 4 bases and the J gene lost 6 bases, with 7 bases spanning the gap. CDR3 DNA sequence: TGTGCCAGCAGCTACCAAAGCAATGAGCAGTTCTTC. Translation gives CASSYQSNEQFF.

The chain carries TRBV19 and TRBJ2-7; 9 nucleotides align to TRBD1. The germline CDR1 and CDR2 sequences are LNHDA and SQIVND (reference sequence). V shed 4 bases and J 1 base; nucleotides not matched to a gene: 5. The CDR3 extends over 15 amino acids. The CDR3 DNA is TGTGCCAGTAGTAGTACAGGGGGCGGATCCTACGAGCAGTACTTC. Translating gives CASSSTGGGSYEQYF.

This chain links TRBV6-7 with TRBJ1-1; 7 positions agree with TRBD1. TRBV6-7 is an open reading frame whose function is uncertain. The CDR3 consists of 16 residues. The CDR3 DNA sequence: TGTACCCGCAGTTTAAGTCCCCGGAGGGGGCATACTGAAGCTTTCTTT. It specifies CTRSLSPRRGHTEAFF.

This clonotype has just a few counts. The rearrangement links TRBV5-1 to TRBJ2-4; D is unresolved. Germline CDR1 reads SGHRS; CDR2 reads YFSETQ. V lost 0 bases and J lost 0, with 7 bases in between. This CDR3 region has 15 residues. CDR3 region: CASSLGPLAKNIQYF. In DNA, the CDR3 is TGCGCCAGCAGCTTGGGTCCCTTAGCCAAAAACATTCAGTACTTC.

This rearrangement joins TRBV28 to TRBJ1-2; 8 bases fit TRBD1. This CDR3 comprises 14 residues. Trimming cost V 4 bases and J 5 bases; bases outside gene matches: 6. CDR1 MDHEN and CDR2 SYDVKM come from the germline V gene. CDR3: CASSSDRGGYGYTF. The CDR3 DNA sequence: TGTGCCAGCAGTTCCGACAGGGGTGGATATGGCTACACCTTC.

This clonotype was seen more than once but under ten times. The chain has TRBV4-3 and TRBJ2-1; D is undetermined. This CDR3 is 12 amino acids long. The ends were cut back, 4 bases at V and 10 bases at J, with 11 bases in the middle. CDR1 is LGHNA, CDR2 YSLEER, per germline. CDR3 sequence (DNA): TGCGCCAGCAGCCCTACCTTGGGGGAGCAGTTCTTC. Amino acids: CASSPTLGEQFF.

The chain is built from TRBV6-1 and TRBJ2-7, with D unclear. Trimming cost V 6 bases and J 0 bases, with 15 bases left between them. Germline V gene sequence: CDR1 MNHNS, CDR2 SASEGT. The CDR3 is 15 residues long. CDR3 bases: TGTGCCAGCAGGCTATGGGTTACGAGCTCCTACGAGCAGTACTTC. As protein: CASRLWVTSSYEQYF.

The chain has TRBV5-5 and TRBJ2-7; TRBD2 is a possible D gene (5 bases). Trimming removed 2 bases at V and 5 bases at J, with 20 bases between. This CDR3 region has 16 residues. Germline CDR1 reads SGHKS; CDR2 reads YYEKEE (reference sequence). CDR3: CASSFRSGPPRDEQYF. CDR3 DNA: TGTGCCAGCAGCTTTCGATCCGGGCCACCGAGGGACGAGCAGTACTTC.

The rearrangement joins TRBV5-6 to TRBJ2-3; 8 bases map to TRBD2. Germline values: CDR1 SGHDT, CDR2 YYEEEE. This CDR3 has 14 amino acids. The ends lost 4 bases at V and 2 bases at J; junction bases unmatched: 3. The CDR3 protein is CASSQLAATDTQYF. CDR3 nucleotide sequence: TGTGCCAGCAGCCAACTAGCGGCCACAGATACGCAGTATTTT.

This chain connects TRBV29-1 to TRBJ2-2; D is perhaps TRBD2 (7 bases). The ends were cut back, 5 bases at V and 5 bases at J, with 9 bases in the middle. This CDR3 is 12 amino acids long. Looked up from germline, CDR1 is SQVTM and CDR2 is ANQGSEA. CDR3 amino acids: CSVRGATGELFF. CDR3 in DNA: TGCAGCGTTCGGGGGGCAACCGGGGAGCTGTTTTTT.

J is TRBJ1-2 and V is TRBV7-9; no clear D gene. The germline gives CDR1 SEHNR, CDR2 FQNEAQ (reference sequence). V lost 2 bases and J 1 base, leaving 5 bases between the germline ends. There are 13 residues in the CDR3. The CDR3 sequence: CASSLYSNYGYTF. The DNA of the CDR3 is TGTGCCAGCAGCTTATACAGTAACTATGGCTACACCTTC.

Only a few counts were recorded for this clonotype. At one of its ends the junction is not consistent with the germline gene, which may arise from a read error. The genes are TRBV12-3 or TRBV12-4 and TRBJ2-3; 8 nucleotides line up with TRBD2. This CDR3 contains 18 residues. CDR3 amino acids: CAISLGAIAGSRTDTQYF. The CDR3 bases are TGTGCCATCAGTTTGGGGGCTATAGCGGGATCGCGCACAGATACGCAGTATTTT.

The chain couples TRBV7-9 to TRBJ2-3; TRBD2 aligns across 9 bases. Germline CDR1 SEHNR, CDR2 FQNEAQ (reference sequence). This CDR3 region has 15 residues. Trimming cost V 3 bases and J 3 bases; bases outside gene matches: 4. Here the CDR3 reads CASSFISGGTDTQYF. The CDR3 bases are TGTGCCAGCAGCTTCATCAGCGGGGGGACAGATACGCAGTATTTT.

This clonotype was counted only a few times. V gene TRBV27 combines with J gene TRBJ2-1, with 7 bases that match TRBD2. The germline gives CDR1 MNHEY, CDR2 SMNVEV (reference sequence). J lost 3 bases, V lost 3 bases, and 5 bases had no gene match. This CDR3 spans 15 amino acids. CDR3 nucleotides: TGTGCCAGCAGTTTTAGTCCTAGCGGCTACAATGAGCAGTTCTTC. It encodes CASSFSPSGYNEQFF.